This T cell receptor beta chain was captured by sequencing in a study of spatial heterogeneity in lung cancer (dated by TCRdb to about 2019). For context, the study as a whole: Beta-chain transcripts were consistently detected in greater numbers than alpha-chain transcripts, which likely reflected higher beta-chain transcript abundance. In the raw uncorrected reads, each unique combination of TCR and UMI appeared more than ten times on average. In non-small cell lung cancer, the study quantitatively compared TCR alpha and beta repertoires across several tumor regions, matched nontumor lung, and blood. The study linked features of the TCR repertoire to counts of nonsynonymous mutations, which were determined by whole-exome sequencing of tumor tissue. At surgery, both alpha and beta chains were TCR-sequenced in 200 to 250 tumor regions, about 64 matched nontumor lung samples and over 50 PBMC samples.

What this sample's time point label stands for: sample taken at primary tumor resection. Without any cell sorting, TCR sequencing was performed on whole RNA extracted either from tumor and nontumor lung tissue or from cryopreserved PBMC samples. The donors were 65 to 90 patients from the lung TRACERx cohort who had early-stage, untreated non-small cell lung cancer. Only patients for whom sufficient RNA was available from at least two tumor regions were selected for TCR sequencing. As concerns this clonotype: No cognate antigen has been identified for it. Base-call qualities are not available, and no considerably larger clone is one nucleotide away.

Study-wide findings and limitations: Confirming at a functional level the hypothesis that regional TCRs recognize regional mutations was considered to require additional single-cell paired TCR alpha and beta sequencing. Ubiquitous expanded tumor TCRs were detected in blood more often at tumor resection than at routine follow-up.

The library was made by 5' RACE. Sequencing took place on a NextSeq 500. In the TCR library protocol, a unique molecular identifier was attached to each TCR cDNA molecule so that PCR and sequencing errors could be corrected. On the study's bioinformatics: TCR identification, UMI-based error correction and CDR3 extraction were all carried out with Decombinator tools. TCRs above a frequency of 2 per 1,000, corresponding to the top 1% of the tumor frequency distribution, were defined as expanded. Each repertoire was subsampled 100 times to 5,000 TCRs, after which Renyi diversity was computed with the R vegan package. CDR3 similarity networks were constructed using string-kernel similarity of amino acid triplets, with links drawn between CDR3s whose pairwise similarity was above 0.82. In-frame beta chains were kept once TCRdb had trimmed the public reads at Q25 with fastp and called clones with MiXCR. When rows share a CDR3 protein, they turn into one entry using the most common DNA and genes. TCRdb's processing, not the authors' own work, is the source of the V and J calls. For this sample there are fewer than 8,000 distinct CDR3 sequences; less than 20% appear just once. In total, the top ten clones hold 18% of the sample.

From the germline V gene, CDR1 is SGHRS and CDR2 is YFSETQ. Deletion took 2 bases off V and 1 base off J, with a span of 1 base between the germline ends. The CDR3 sequence holds 12 residues, the cysteine and phenylalanine included. The CDR3 DNA has 36 bases and is translated from base 1. The chain is made from TRBV5-1 and TRBJ1-3, with no reliable assignment of the D segment. The TCR sequence derives from a female donor with early-stage non-small cell lung cancer. The sample was PBMCs, taken at surgery. The sequenced DNA: TGCGCCAGCAGCTTATCTGGAAACACCATATATTTT. Translation gives CASSLSGNTIYF.